This TCR beta chain was obtained from a study of CD8 T cells in Susac syndrome. The germline CDR1 and CDR2 sequences are SNHLY and FYNNEI. The CDR3 covers 15 residues. V gave up 9 bases and J gave up 12 bases, with 27 bases separating them. Sequencing of TCR beta was performed on blood CD8+ T cells and on blood CD4+ T cells. Purification of the CD8+ and CD4+ T cells relied on negative isolation, and TEMRA cells underwent FACS enrichment. RNA, at roughly 0.45 to 1 ug, was reverse transcribed with random hexamers. The amplification used immunoSEQ multiplex PCR on TCR beta CDR3; it spanned 54 Vbeta and 13 Jbeta. TCRdb reprocessed the immunoSEQ multiplex PCR reads via MiXCR and lists one record per CDR3 protein. The sample lists more than 200,000 distinct CDR3 sequences, approximately 92% occurring once.

The receptor comes from a human donor with multiple sclerosis. Material for sequencing was CD4+ T cells from PBMCs. V and J are TRBV2 and TRBJ2-1; D may be TRBD2 (6 bases). In DNA form, the CDR3 reads TGTGCCAGTACCGCGGAGGGCAGGGCTGGTTTTTCGCAGTTCTTC. It specifies CASTAEGRAGFSQFF.